Sequencing of this T cell receptor (beta chain) was carried out in a study of T cell responses to AZD1222 COVID-19 vaccine. Overall study findings and caveats: As reported, nearly half of all spike-specific TCRs target variant regions that are unmutated. It should be noted that donors were predominantly white British and more often female, and clonal diversity was possibly underestimated. Samples come after the peak T cell response, not at day 14. Vaccine-associated CD4 TCRs spanned spike, dominant at 160-218 and 743-854.

Assay used: immunoSEQ multiplex PCR; TCRdb lists only in-frame clones, some missing. The sample yields about 150,000 clones, roughly nine tenths seen once. Concerning this clone itself: Its antigen remains unidentified.

The junction had 11 bases not matched to a gene; V was cut back by 7 bases and J by 3 bases. This CDR3 is built from 15 residues. Germline V gives CDR1 GTSNPN, CDR2 SVGIG (reference sequence). The V call is TRBV30, the J call TRBJ2-1; 8 bases match TRBD2. The TCR was taken from an adult in good health. The specimen comprised peripheral blood, sampled on day 0 of AZD1222 vaccination. This CDR3 reads CAFLPGLGDYNEQFF. CDR3 sequence (DNA): TGTGCCTTTTTACCGGGACTAGGGGACTACAATGAGCAGTTCTTC.